The TCR beta chain described here comes from a study of blood T cell repertoires in COVID-19. About the research overall: The United States, Italy and Spain supplied acute and convalescent COVID-19 samples. Sources were T cells, B-cell-depleted T cells, or PBMCs; the material itself was cDNA or gDNA.

Using immunoSEQ multiplex PCR, the repertoire was profiled, and TCRdb retains in-frame clones only, with some absent. The sample records 200,000 to 250,000 clones, roughly four fifths being singletons. J gave up 2 bases and V 3 bases, and 0 bases lay outside the gene matches. The CDR3 length is 14 residues. The V gene's germline CDR1 is MGHRA and CDR2 YSYEKL. Enrollment of patients from Seattle took place during active infection, with longitudinal follow-up. Sequencing was done on a sample of peripheral blood. The TCR sequence derives from a woman aged 80 or over with COVID-19, enrolled during active disease. The V call is TRBV4-1, the J call TRBJ1-5; TRBD1 agrees at 8 bases. CDR3 region: CASSQTGGNQPQHF. The CDR3 region has the DNA TGCGCCAGCAGCCAGACAGGGGGCAATCAGCCCCAGCATTTT.